This T cell receptor (beta chain) comes out of a study of radiotherapy plus CTLA-4 blockade in lung cancer. Study-level information: Among all patients, roughly 19% showed objective responses, while approximately 30% had disease control.

On this clone: What it binds is not known.

V lost 5 bases, J lost 2 bases, and 4 bases stayed unmatched. The CDR3 is made up of 15 amino acids. Germline-derived CDR1 and CDR2 are MNHEY and SMNVEV (reference sequence). Patients with chemo-refractory metastatic non-small-cell lung cancer received focal radiation plus CTLA-4 blockade with ipilimumab. General observations from the study: Tumor-derived TCR clones expanded in blood after radiotherapy plus ipilimumab.

Clones were read by immunoSEQ multiplex PCR, and TCRdb kept only the in-frame ones, dropping some. The table records about 45,000 clones, approximately 70% of them present only once. Here the sequenced sample was peripheral blood, taken from a patient treated with radiotherapy plus ipilimumab. The gene calls are TRBV27 and TRBJ2-7; 12 bases are a match to TRBD2. The sequence derives from a human donor with non-small cell lung cancer who had a complete response to radiotherapy plus ipilimumab. CDR3 DNA: TGTGCCAGCAGTCAAAGACTAGCGGGAGCCTACGAGCAGTACTTC. Translated, it gives CASSQRLAGAYEQYF.